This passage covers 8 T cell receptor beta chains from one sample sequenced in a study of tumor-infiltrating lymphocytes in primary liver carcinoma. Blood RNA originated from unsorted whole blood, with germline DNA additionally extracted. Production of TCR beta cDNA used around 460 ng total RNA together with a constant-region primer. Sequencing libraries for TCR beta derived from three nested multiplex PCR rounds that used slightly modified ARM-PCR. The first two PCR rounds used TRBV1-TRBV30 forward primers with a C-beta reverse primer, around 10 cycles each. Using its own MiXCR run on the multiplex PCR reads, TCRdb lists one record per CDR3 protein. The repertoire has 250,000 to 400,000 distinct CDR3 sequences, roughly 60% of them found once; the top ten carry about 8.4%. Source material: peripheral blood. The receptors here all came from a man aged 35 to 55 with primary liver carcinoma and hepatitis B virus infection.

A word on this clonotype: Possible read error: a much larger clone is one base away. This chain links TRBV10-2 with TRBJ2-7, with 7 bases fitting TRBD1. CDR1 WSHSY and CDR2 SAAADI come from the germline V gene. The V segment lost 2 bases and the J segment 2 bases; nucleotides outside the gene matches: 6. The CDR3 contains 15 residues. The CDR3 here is CASSEEETGTYEQYF. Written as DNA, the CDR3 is TGCGCCAGCAGTGAGGAGGAGACAGGGACCTACGAGCAGTACTTC.

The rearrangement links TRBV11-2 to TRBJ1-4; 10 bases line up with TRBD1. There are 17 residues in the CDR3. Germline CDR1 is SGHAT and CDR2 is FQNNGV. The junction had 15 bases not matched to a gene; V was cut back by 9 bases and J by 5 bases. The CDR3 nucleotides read TGTGCCAGTAGAGTCACCGGGACAGGGGCGATAAATGAAAAACTGTTTTTT. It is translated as CASRVTGTGAINEKLFF.

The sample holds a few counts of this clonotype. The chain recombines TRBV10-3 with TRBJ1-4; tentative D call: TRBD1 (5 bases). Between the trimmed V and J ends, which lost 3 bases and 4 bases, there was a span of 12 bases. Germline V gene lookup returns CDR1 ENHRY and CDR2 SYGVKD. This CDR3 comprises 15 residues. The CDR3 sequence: CAISDSSGGNEKLFF. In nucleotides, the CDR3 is TGTGCCATCAGTGACAGCTCGGGGGGTAATGAAAAACTGTTTTTT.

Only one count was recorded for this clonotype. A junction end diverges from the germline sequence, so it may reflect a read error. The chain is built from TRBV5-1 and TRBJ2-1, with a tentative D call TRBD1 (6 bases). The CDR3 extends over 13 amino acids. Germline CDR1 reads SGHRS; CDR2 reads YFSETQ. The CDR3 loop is CDSSFQGNNEQFF. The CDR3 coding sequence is TGTGACAGCAGCTTTCAGGGGAACAATGAGCAGTTCTTC.

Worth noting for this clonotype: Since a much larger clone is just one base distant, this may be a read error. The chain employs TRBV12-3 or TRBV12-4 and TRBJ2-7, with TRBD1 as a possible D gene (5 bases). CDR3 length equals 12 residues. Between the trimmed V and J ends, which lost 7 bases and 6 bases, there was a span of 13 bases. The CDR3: CASNSGISEQYF. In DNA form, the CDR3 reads TGTGCCAGCAATTCAGGGATCTCCGAGCAGTACTTC.

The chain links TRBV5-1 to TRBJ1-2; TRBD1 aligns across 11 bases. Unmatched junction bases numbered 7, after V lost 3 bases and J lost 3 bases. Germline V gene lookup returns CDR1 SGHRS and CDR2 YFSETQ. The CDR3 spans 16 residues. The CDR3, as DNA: TGCGCCAGCAGCTCCGGACAGGGGGCCGTACACTATGGCTACACCTTC. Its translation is CASSSGQGAVHYGYTF.

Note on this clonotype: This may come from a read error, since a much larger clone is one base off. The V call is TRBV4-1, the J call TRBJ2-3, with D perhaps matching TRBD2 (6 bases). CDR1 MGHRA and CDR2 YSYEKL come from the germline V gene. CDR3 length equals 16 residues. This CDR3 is CASSSAGRDRTDMQYF. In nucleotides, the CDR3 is TGCGCCAGCAGCTCAGCGGGTCGCGATCGCACAGATATGCAGTATTTT.

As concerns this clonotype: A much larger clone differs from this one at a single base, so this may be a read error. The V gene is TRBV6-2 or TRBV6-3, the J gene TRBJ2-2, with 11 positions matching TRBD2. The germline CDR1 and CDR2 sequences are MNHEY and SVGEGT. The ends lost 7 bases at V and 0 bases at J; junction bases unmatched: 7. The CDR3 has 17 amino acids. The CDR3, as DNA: TGTGCCAGCAATACCAAACTAGCGGGAGCGAACACCGGGGAGCTGTTTTTT. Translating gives CASNTKLAGANTGELFF.